These T cell receptor beta chains were read from a single sample in a study of blood T cells in healthy people across ages. TCRdb used MiXCR to reprocess the 5' RACE reads, holding one entry per CDR3 protein. The table records 1.5 million to 2 million distinct CDR3 sequences, 28% of them present only once. Sequenced material: blood. These receptors came from a woman between 25 and 40 years old in good health. Each CDR3 is given with its conserved first and last residue. D genes are given only for firm matches. Part of the rows lack a size; the others show once, few, many or a class for expanded clones.

V	D	J	size	CDR3	DNA
TRBV12-3/TRBV12-4	-	TRBJ1-2	-	CASSGPVGGYTF	TGTGCCAGCAGTGGCCCCGTAGGCGGCTACACCTTC
TRBV7-2	-	TRBJ2-1	-	CASSPGLPSYNEQFF	TGTGCCAGCAGCCCTGGGCTTCCGTCCTACAATGAGCAGTTCTTC
TRBV7-9	-	TRBJ2-3	-	CASSFGTFSTDTQYF	TGTGCCAGCAGCTTCGGGACTTTTTCCACAGATACGCAGTATTTT
TRBV2	-	TRBJ2-2	-	CASSREWAGELFF	TGTGCCAGCAGTCGAGAATGGGCCGGGGAGCTGTTTTTT
TRBV6-6	-	TRBJ1-2	few	CASSYFPAWYGYTF	TGTGCCAGCAGTTACTTTCCAGCCTGGTATGGCTACACCTTC
TRBV29-1	-	TRBJ2-7	few	CSVSTGYEQYF	TGCAGCGTTTCGACAGGCTACGAGCAGTACTTC
TRBV20-1	-	TRBJ2-7	-	CSATSLQSSYNEQYF	TGCAGTGCTACGAGCCTACAGAGCTCCTACAATGAGCAGTACTTC
TRBV7-9	-	TRBJ1-5	-	CASRAAGVGQPQHF	TGTGCCAGCAGGGCCGCAGGGGTGGGTCAGCCCCAGCATTTT
TRBV7-3	-	TRBJ2-2	few	CASSLWGGPNGELFF	TGTGCCAGCAGCTTGTGGGGGGGGCCGAACGGGGAGCTGTTTTTT
TRBV12-3/TRBV12-4	TRBD2	TRBJ2-3	-	CASSLLAGGAGDTQYF	TGTGCCAGCAGTCTGCTAGCGGGGGGCGCCGGAGATACGCAGTATTTT
TRBV5-6	TRBD1	TRBJ2-3	-	CASSLSQRGLADTQYF	TGTGCCAGCAGCTTGTCGCAAAGGGGGCTTGCAGATACGCAGTATTTT
TRBV4-1	-	TRBJ1-1	-	CASSQGKGGITEAFF	TGCGCCAGCAGCCAAGGCAAGGGAGGTATCACTGAAGCTTTCTTT
TRBV5-1	TRBD1	TRBJ1-6	-	CASSLQVTGGSPLHF	TGCGCCAGCAGCTTGCAAGTGACAGGGGGTTCACCCCTCCACTTT
TRBV7-2	-	TRBJ2-6	few	CASSSSATGANVLTF	TGTGCCAGCAGCTCCTCAGCTACTGGGGCCAACGTCCTGACTTTC
TRBV12-3/TRBV12-4	TRBD2	TRBJ2-1	-	CASSSLGTSHYNEQFF	TGTGCCAGCAGTTCACTTGGGACTAGTCACTACAATGAGCAGTTCTTC
TRBV9	TRBD2	TRBJ2-3	-	CASNGGGAADTQYF	TGTGCCAGCAATGGCGGGGGGGCGGCAGATACGCAGTATTTT
TRBV18	TRBD2	TRBJ2-7	-	CASSGTIGRYEQYF	TGTGCCAGCTCAGGGACTATCGGGAGGTACGAGCAGTACTTC
TRBV15	-	TRBJ1-5	few	CATSSRPTGYQPQHF	TGTGCCACCAGCTCCCGACCAACCGGGTATCAGCCCCAGCATTTT
TRBV18	-	TRBJ2-3	-	CASSPPAATDTQYF	TGTGCCAGCTCACCACCGGCAGCCACAGATACGCAGTATTTT
TRBV24-1	-	TRBJ2-1	-	CATSEGQHPNEQFF	TGTGCCACCAGTGAAGGGCAGCACCCGAATGAGCAGTTCTTC
TRBV7-8	-	TRBJ1-1	-	CASSTRTASTNTEAFF	TGTGCCAGCAGCACCCGGACAGCCTCAACGAACACTGAAGCTTTCTTT
TRBV12-3/TRBV12-4	TRBD2	TRBJ2-6	many	CASTSGGLSGANVLTF	TGTGCCAGCACCAGCGGGGGTCTCTCTGGGGCCAACGTCCTGACTTTC
TRBV5-7	-	TRBJ1-5	-	CASSLVRQSHSNQPQHF	TGTGCCAGCAGCTTGGTACGGCAGAGCCATAGCAATCAGCCCCAGCATTTT
TRBV28	-	TRBJ2-7	-	CASKQVFSYEQYF	TGTGCCAGCAAGCAGGTGTTCTCCTACGAGCAGTACTTC
TRBV29-1	-	TRBJ1-4	-	CSEGGTTGEKLFF	TGCAGCGAAGGGGGGACCACCGGGGAAAAACTGTTTTTT
TRBV7-9	TRBD2	TRBJ2-1	few	CASSLRTSSGNEQFF	TGTGCCAGCAGCCTTAGGACTAGCTCAGGCAATGAGCAGTTCTTC
TRBV7-2	TRBD2	TRBJ2-3	-	CASSKALAGGGTDTQYF	TGTGCCAGCAGCAAGGCTCTAGCGGGGGGGGGCACAGATACGCAGTATTTT
TRBV29-1	-	TRBJ2-7	-	CSVFLQGTVSYEQYF	TGCAGCGTTTTCCTACAAGGGACCGTCTCCTACGAGCAGTACTTC
TRBV12-3/TRBV12-4	-	TRBJ1-1	-	CASSLGGQNTSEAFF	TGTGCCAGCAGTTTAGGCGGGCAGAATACGTCTGAAGCTTTCTTT
TRBV6-2/TRBV6-3	-	TRBJ1-1	-	CASSYLALNTEAFF	TGTGCCAGCAGTTATCTCGCCCTGAACACTGAAGCTTTCTTT
TRBV20-1	-	TRBJ2-1	many	CSAGRNEQFF	TGCAGTGCTGGACGGAATGAGCAGTTCTTC
TRBV12-3/TRBV12-4	-	TRBJ2-1	-	CASRQFDIEYNEQFF	TGTGCCAGCAGGCAATTTGATATAGAGTACAATGAGCAGTTCTTC